This T cell receptor (beta chain) was captured in a study of CD8 T cells in ankylosing spondylitis. In making TCR beta libraries, quantitative 5'-RACE with molecular barcodes was used. Using its own MiXCR run on the 5' RACE reads, TCRdb lists one record per CDR3 protein. This sample has over 600,000 distinct CDR3 sequences, with roughly 19% found just once. Trimming at V came to 1 base and at J to 10 bases, leaving 4 bases not matched to a gene. Germline V lookup: CDR1 SGHDT, CDR2 YYEEEE. The CDR3 length is 13 residues. About this clonotype itself: Its target is not known.

Whole-study results and caveats: A motif in TCR beta, a set of under ten highly homologous variants, appeared characteristic of ankylosing spondylitis blood. In ankylosing spondylitis patients, matched synovial fluid reportedly showed significant enrichment of disease-linked clones.

The specimen sequenced was blood, either unsorted or a sorted T cell fraction (not recorded which). This sequence was found in a male donor with ankylosing spondylitis. This sequence joins TRBV5-6 and TRBJ2-1; TRBD1 agrees at 8 bases. The CDR3 sequence: CASSLLRGREQFF. CDR3 sequence (DNA): TGTGCCAGCAGCTTGCTCAGGGGGCGAGAGCAGTTCTTC.